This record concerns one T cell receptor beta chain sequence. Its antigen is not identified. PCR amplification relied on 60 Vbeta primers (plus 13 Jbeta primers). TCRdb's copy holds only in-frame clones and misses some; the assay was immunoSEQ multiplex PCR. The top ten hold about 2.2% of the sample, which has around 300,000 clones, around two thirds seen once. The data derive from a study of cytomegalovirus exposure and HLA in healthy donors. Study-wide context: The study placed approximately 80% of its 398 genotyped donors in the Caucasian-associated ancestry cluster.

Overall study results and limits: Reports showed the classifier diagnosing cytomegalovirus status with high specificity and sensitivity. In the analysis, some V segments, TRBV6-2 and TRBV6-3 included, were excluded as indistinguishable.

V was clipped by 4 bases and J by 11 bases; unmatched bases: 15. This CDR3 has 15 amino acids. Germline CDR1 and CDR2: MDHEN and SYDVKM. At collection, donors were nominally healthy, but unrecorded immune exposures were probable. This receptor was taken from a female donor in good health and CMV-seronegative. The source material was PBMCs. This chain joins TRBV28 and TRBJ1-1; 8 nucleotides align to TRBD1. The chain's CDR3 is CASSSDRAKLRWAFF. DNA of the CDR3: TGTGCCAGCAGTTCGGACAGGGCTAAATTACGCTGGGCTTTCTTT.